Listed below are T cell receptor beta chains from one sample, sequenced in a study of T cell responses to AZD1222 COVID-19 vaccine. Sequenced by immunoSEQ multiplex PCR; TCRdb stores in-frame clones only, minus some. The sample lists approximately 130,000 clones, more than 85% occurring once. This material consisted of peripheral blood, taken on day 0 of MenACWY control vaccination. These receptors all come from an adult in good health. The CDR3 runs from the conserved cysteine through the conserved F or W. D genes are given only for firm matches. Expanded clones get a size class; other rows say once, few or many, or leave the size out.

size | J | V | D | CDR3 | DNA
once | TRBJ1-6 | TRBV28 | - | CASSLRATLSSYNSPLHF | TGTGCCAGCAGTCTACGGGCCACCCTGAGCTCCTATAATTCACCCCTCCACTTT
- | TRBJ2-5 | TRBV9 | TRBD1 | CASSPDRAVTQYF | TGTGCCAGCAGCCCAGACAGGGCCGTGACCCAGTACTTC
once | TRBJ2-7 | TRBV6-5 | - | CASNTGRTRSYEQYF | TGTGCCAGCAATACAGGACGGACCAGATCCTACGAGCAGTACTTC
- | TRBJ2-7 | TRBV11-2 | - | CASSLDGGRRIYEQYF | TGTGCCAGCAGCTTAGATGGCGGACGGAGAATCTACGAGCAGTACTTC
- | TRBJ2-5 | TRBV11-2 | TRBD1 | CASSLRGTGLVGETQYF | TGTGCCAGCAGCCTACGAGGGACAGGGTTGGTCGGGGAGACCCAGTACTTC
- | TRBJ1-2 | TRBV3-1/TRBV3-2 | - | CASSLGTLNYGYTF | TGTGCCAGCAGCCTCGGGACACTAAACTATGGCTACACCTTC
- | TRBJ2-2 | TRBV2 | - | CASSGRDPSTGELFF | TGTGCCAGCAGTGGCCGGGACCCGAGCACCGGGGAGCTGTTTTTT
- | TRBJ2-7 | TRBV5-1 | - | CASSPTGGSGEQYF | TGCGCCAGCAGCCCCACGGGGGGCAGCGGCGAGCAGTACTTC
- | TRBJ2-2 | TRBV27 | TRBD1 | CASSSSTRGPSGELFF | TGTGCCAGCAGTTCCTCCACCAGGGGGCCGTCCGGGGAGCTGTTTTTT
- | TRBJ1-4 | TRBV12-2 | - | CASRLARYRLFQIATNEKLFF | TGTGCAAGTCGCTTAGCTAGATACAGGCTATTCCAAATAGCAACTAATGAAAAACTGTTTTTT
- | TRBJ2-2 | TRBV27 | TRBD2 | CASSFGLAGVGELFF | TGTGCCAGCAGTTTCGGGCTAGCGGGTGTCGGGGAGCTGTTTTTT
- | TRBJ2-7 | TRBV7-9 | - | CASSLAGSYEQYF | TGTGCCAGCAGCTTAGCAGGGTCCTACGAGCAGTACTTC
- | TRBJ1-3 | TRBV5-6 | - | CASSPLGWDSGNTIYF | TGTGCCAGCAGCCCCCTTGGGTGGGACTCTGGAAACACCATATATTTT
- | TRBJ2-7 | TRBV7-9 | - | CASSSVMGSYSYEQYF | TGTGCCAGCAGCTCAGTTATGGGGAGCTACTCCTACGAGCAGTACTTC
- | TRBJ1-5 | TRBV6-1 | - | CASSESRLINQPQHF | TGTGCCAGCAGTGAATCTAGACTGATCAATCAGCCCCAGCATTTT
- | TRBJ2-7 | TRBV30 | - | CAWNRQGRHEQYF | TGTGCCTGGAACCGCCAGGGAAGGCACGAGCAGTACTTC
- | TRBJ2-7 | TRBV29-1 | - | CSVREGPTSYEQYF | TGCAGCGTTCGTGAGGGACCGACTTCATACGAGCAGTACTTC
- | TRBJ1-2 | TRBV7-2 | - | CASSLTGGTQSPWGYTF | TGTGCCAGCAGCTTAACGGGAGGCACACAGAGTCCCTGGGGCTACACCTTC
- | TRBJ1-5 | TRBV6-5 | - | CASSYGAGKQPQHF | TGTGCCAGCAGTTACGGGGCAGGTAAGCAGCCCCAGCATTTT
- | TRBJ1-5 | TRBV5-6 | - | CASSLFRQPQHF | TGTGCCAGCAGCTTGTTCCGGCAGCCCCAGCATTTT
few | TRBJ2-1 | TRBV27 | - | CASSLSAGLNYNEQFF | TGTGCCAGCAGTTTATCTGCAGGCCTCAACTACAATGAGCAGTTCTTC
- | TRBJ1-2 | TRBV7-2 | - | CASSLGSINYGYTF | TGTGCCAGCAGCTTAGGGTCGATTAACTATGGCTACACCTTC
- | TRBJ2-2 | TRBV5-1 | - | CASFTGNTGELFF | TGCGCCAGCTTTACAGGGAACACCGGGGAGCTGTTTTTT
- | TRBJ2-7 | TRBV12-3/TRBV12-4 | - | CASSSRDYEQYF | TGTGCCAGCAGTTCCCGGGACTACGAGCAGTACTTC
- | TRBJ2-7 | TRBV27 | - | CASSLSSVMREQYF | TGTGCCAGCAGTTTATCCTCAGTCATGAGGGAGCAGTACTTC
- | TRBJ1-1 | TRBV6-1 | - | CASSVATANTEAFF | TGTGCCAGCAGTGTAGCGACAGCGAACACTGAAGCTTTCTTT
- | TRBJ2-7 | TRBV5-1 | - | CASSLERLYEQYF | TGCGCCAGCAGCTTGGAAAGGTTATACGAGCAGTACTTC
- | TRBJ1-2 | TRBV19 | TRBD1 | CASTLGQGAGDTSSGYTF | TGTGCCAGTACACTAGGACAGGGGGCCGGGGACACCTCCAGTGGCTACACCTTC
- | TRBJ1-1 | TRBV7-9 | - | CASSSQRLSGTFF | TGTGCCAGCAGCTCCCAGAGACTAAGCGGAACTTTCTTT